The present T cell receptor beta chain was sequenced within a study of T cell repertoires in cytomegalovirus infection. For the study at large: TCR beta signatures that were public indicated CMV infection and matching HLA type. Study-wide results and caveats: Within the response measured ex vivo, HLA-C-restricted CMV-specific TCR beta clonotypes were dominant. Cumulative public TCR beta family frequency identified CMV carriers with the relevant HLA.

About this clonotype: No antigen is known for it.

Germline CDR1 is DFQATT and CDR2 is SNEGSKA (reference sequence). The CDR3 has 15 amino acids. V was shortened by 4 bases and J by 0 bases, with 13 bases between the two germline ends. From the reads, TCRdb called clonotypes with MiXCR, one entry per CDR3 protein. The repertoire holds nearly 650,000 distinct CDR3 sequences, about 24% seen once, with approximately 8.2% in the top ten. The sequencing input was CD8+ T cells from PBMCs. The TCR was taken from a human donor in good health (CMV status not recorded). Some clones in this sample may be carry-over from other donors' samples. The V and J genes are TRBV20-1 and TRBJ2-1; D is unclear. The CDR3 sequence: CSATDRDFSYNEQFF. The CDR3 nucleotides read TGCAGTGCTACTGACCGCGATTTCTCCTACAATGAGCAGTTCTTC.